The present T cell receptor (beta chain) was sequenced within a study of T-cell memory formation after mild COVID-19. Study at large: The TCR clusters were mostly specific to one donor.

This CDR3 has 13 residues. Trimming left V 3 bases short and J 8 bases short, with 11 bases between. Germline loops: CDR1 MNHNS, CDR2 SASEGT. MiXCR was run by TCRdb on the 5' RACE reads, yielding one entry per CDR3 protein. Of fewer than 200,000 distinct CDR3 sequences listed, about 22% are singletons. The chain links TRBV6-1 to TRBJ2-1; no firm D call. This clonotype was obtained from an adult woman who had mild COVID-19 (a few samples of this study predate the infection). Cell type and time point are not known. Sample: PBMCs or a T cell subset sorted from them (not recorded which). Here the CDR3 DNA reads TGTGCCAGCAGTGAGGGTCCCGGGCATGAGCAGTTCTTC. This encodes CASSEGPGHEQFF.